The 14 T cell receptor beta chains given below trace back to one sample, sequenced in a study of immune heterogeneity within non-small cell lung tumors. TCR beta CDR3 was amplified by multiplex PCR, first round ten to eleven cycles, 32 V and 13 J primers. TCRdb processed the multiplex PCR reads anew with MiXCR; each CDR3 protein has one entry. The data hold more than 10,000 distinct CDR3 sequences, with around 23% observed a single time. Samples each supplied about 600 ng of bulk tumor genomic DNA as template. While surgery was under way, several biopsies spaced far apart were taken per primary tumor. Surgery that was curative in intent was performed on patients with untreated, newly diagnosed non-small cell lung cancer. The sample consisted of lung tumor tissue. The receptors derive from a man aged 45-60 years with non-small cell lung cancer.

By its share, this clonotype is medium-sized. The chain combines TRBV9 with TRBJ2-1; D is possibly TRBD2 (6 bases). This CDR3 contains 13 residues. The V gene's germline CDR1 is SGDLS and CDR2 YYNGEE. Trimming shortened V by 7 bases and J by 7 bases, and 15 bases separated the two germline ends. The chain's CDR3 is CASGGAGINEQFF. DNA of the CDR3: TGTGCCAGCGGCGGGGCAGGGATAAATGAGCAGTTCTTC.

This clonotype has a count of ten or more. The chain joins TRBV2 to TRBJ1-1; D may be TRBD1 (6 bases). The V gene lost 7 bases and the J gene lost 4 bases, with 28 bases spanning the gap. CDR1 and CDR2 from the germline V gene are SNHLY and FYNNEI. CDR3 size: 18 residues. Here the CDR3 DNA reads TGTGCCAGCAAGGGACCCCCTACTACAGGGTATCGAGGCACTGAAGCTTTCTTT. It encodes CASKGPPTTGYRGTEAFF.

This clonotype was seen at least ten times. V gene TRBV18 combines with J gene TRBJ1-5, with 7 bases fitting TRBD1. The junction had 2 bases not matched to a gene; V was cut back by 5 bases and J by 4 bases. Looked up from germline, CDR1 is KGHSH and CDR2 is LQKENI. CDR3 length: 13 amino acids. CDR3 residues: CASSGDRNQPQHF. Written as DNA, the CDR3 is TGTGCCAGCTCAGGGGACAGAAATCAGCCCCAGCATTTT.

This clonotype was seen repeatedly, ten times or more. This chain links TRBV7-3 with TRBJ2-1; TRBD1 aligns across 9 bases. Per germline, CDR1 SGHTA and CDR2 FQGTGA. The CDR3 spans 15 residues. The trim removed 1 base at V and 6 bases at J, leaving 4 bases unmatched. The CDR3 region has the DNA TGTGCCAGCAGCTTAATGGGACAGGGTGGCAATGAGCAGTTCTTC. It translates to CASSLMGQGGNEQFF.

This clonotype was recorded at least ten times. This sequence joins TRBV6-1 and TRBJ1-4, with 7 bases that match TRBD1. The CDR3 sequence is 19 residues long. Unmatched junction bases numbered 21, after V lost 5 bases and J lost 6 bases. The germline V gene has CDR1 MNHNS and CDR2 SASEGT. The CDR3 is CASSPRTIGTAYNHEKLFF. The CDR3 nucleotides are TGTGCCAGCAGTCCACGTACAATCGGGACAGCCTACAACCATGAAAAACTGTTTTTT.

This clonotype appeared many times. For the CDR3, the DNA is TGTGCCAGCAGTTTCGGACAGGGAGGGGACACTGAAGCTTTCTTT. This sequence encodes CASSFGQGGDTEAFF. This chain uses TRBV12-3 or TRBV12-4 with TRBJ1-1; 8 positions match TRBD1. The ends lost 3 bases at V and 3 bases at J; junction bases unmatched: 6. This CDR3 has 15 residues.

V is TRBV7-8 and J is TRBJ2-5; tentatively, D is TRBD2 (7 bases). V was cut by 2 bases and J by 4 bases, with 17 bases left in between. Germline CDR1 is SGHVS and CDR2 is FQNEAQ. The CDR3 sequence is 16 residues long. CDR3 nucleotides: TGTGCCAGCAGCTTATCCCCCGGGGGGCTAGGAGAGACCCAGTACTTC. As protein: CASSLSPGGLGETQYF.

The gene calls are TRBV12-3 or TRBV12-4 and TRBJ1-2, with a tentative D call TRBD1 (6 bases). The CDR3 runs to 11 residues. Between the trimmed V and J ends, which lost 11 bases and 8 bases, there was a span of 15 bases. CDR3: CAVRRGGGYTF. In DNA form, the CDR3 reads TGTGCCGTACGCCGAGGGGGGGGCTACACCTTC.

This clonotype has ten or more counts. V usage is TRBV19 and J usage is TRBJ1-3; D remains unclear. Trimming removed 6 bases from V and 8 bases from J, with 11 bases in between. The V gene's germline CDR1 is LNHDA and CDR2 SQIVND (reference sequence). The CDR3 loop spans 12 amino acids. The CDR3 sequence is CASSPFRDTIYF. For the CDR3, the DNA is TGTGCCAGTAGCCCTTTCCGGGACACCATATATTTT.

In its sample, this clonotype ranks as medium-sized. The J gene is TRBJ1-2, the V gene TRBV6-1; 7 positions agree with TRBD1. CDR1 and CDR2 from the germline V gene are MNHNS and SASEGT. The CDR3 is 11 amino acids. J lost 6 bases, V lost 8 bases, and 3 bases had no gene match. CDR3 loop: CASDREDGYTF. Here the CDR3 DNA reads TGTGCCAGCGACAGGGAGGATGGCTACACCTTC.

This clonotype was counted only a few times. One base away lies a much larger clone, so this may be a sequencing read error. The chain couples TRBV6-2 or TRBV6-3 to TRBJ1-4; 10 nucleotides align to TRBD1. CDR1 and CDR2 (germline): MNHEY, SVGEGT. CDR3 size: 14 residues. Here the CDR3 DNA reads TGTGCCAGCAGCCGACAGGGGGCTAATGAAAAACTGCTTTTT. It specifies CASSRQGANEKLLF.

The V and J genes are TRBV20-1 and TRBJ2-3; 10 nucleotides agree with TRBD2. This CDR3 has 14 residues. The germline V gene encodes CDR1 DFQATT and CDR2 SNEGSKA (reference sequence). J gave up 6 bases and V 5 bases, and 8 bases lay outside the gene matches. The CDR3 here is CSAPASGGWDTQYF. The CDR3 coding sequence is TGCAGTGCTCCGGCTAGCGGGGGCTGGGATACGCAGTATTTT.

The rearrangement uses TRBV11-1 and TRBJ1-1, with 9 bases fitting TRBD1. The J segment lost 7 bases and the V segment lost 8 bases, leaving 11 bases of the junction unmatched. This CDR3 is 14 amino acids long. Germline V gene lookup returns CDR1 SGHAT and CDR2 FQDESV (reference sequence). The chain's CDR3 is CASRRDRVDGEAFF. In DNA, the CDR3 is TGTGCCAGCCGCCGGGACAGGGTAGATGGTGAAGCTTTCTTT.

Worth noting for this clonotype: A read error may account for a junction end that differs from germline. V is TRBV28 and J is TRBJ2-1; D is perhaps TRBD2 (6 bases). Germline lookup yields CDR1 MDHEN and CDR2 SYDVKM. The CDR3 is 14 amino acids. The CDR3 sequence: CASRPGEASNEQFF. CDR3 sequence (DNA): TGCGCCAGCAGGCCGGGAGAGGCATCTAATGAGCAGTTCTTC.